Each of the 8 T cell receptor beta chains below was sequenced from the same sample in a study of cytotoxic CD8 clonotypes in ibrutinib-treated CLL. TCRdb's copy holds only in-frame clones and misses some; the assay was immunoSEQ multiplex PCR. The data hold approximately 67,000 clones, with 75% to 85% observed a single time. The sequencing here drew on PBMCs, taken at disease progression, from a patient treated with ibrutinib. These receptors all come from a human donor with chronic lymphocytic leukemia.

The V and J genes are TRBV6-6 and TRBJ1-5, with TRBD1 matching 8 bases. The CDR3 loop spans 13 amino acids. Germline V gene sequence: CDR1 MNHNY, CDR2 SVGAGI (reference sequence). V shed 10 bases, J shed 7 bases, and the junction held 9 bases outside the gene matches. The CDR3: CATKGQGGQPQHF. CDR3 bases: TGTGCCACTAAAGGACAGGGCGGACAGCCCCAGCATTTT.

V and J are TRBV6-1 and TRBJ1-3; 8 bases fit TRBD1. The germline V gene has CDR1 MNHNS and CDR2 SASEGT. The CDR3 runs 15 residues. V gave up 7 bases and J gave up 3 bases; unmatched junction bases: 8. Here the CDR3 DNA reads TGTGCCAGCACCGAGACAGGGGCCGGTGGAAACACCATATATTTT. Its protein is CASTETGAGGNTIYF.

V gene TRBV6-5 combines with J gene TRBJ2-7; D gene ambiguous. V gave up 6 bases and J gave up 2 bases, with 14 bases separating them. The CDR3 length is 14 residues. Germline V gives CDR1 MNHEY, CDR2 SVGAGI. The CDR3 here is CASSPDSGPYEQYF. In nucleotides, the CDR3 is TGTGCCAGCAGCCCCGACTCCGGCCCCTACGAGCAGTACTTC.

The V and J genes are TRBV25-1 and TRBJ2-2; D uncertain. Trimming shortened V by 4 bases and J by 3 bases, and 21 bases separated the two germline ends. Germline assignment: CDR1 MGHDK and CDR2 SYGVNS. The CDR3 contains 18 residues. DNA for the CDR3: TGTGCCAGCAGTGCCCAATGGGGATGGGAAGGTCACACCGGGGAGCTGTTTTTT. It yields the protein CASSAQWGWEGHTGELFF.

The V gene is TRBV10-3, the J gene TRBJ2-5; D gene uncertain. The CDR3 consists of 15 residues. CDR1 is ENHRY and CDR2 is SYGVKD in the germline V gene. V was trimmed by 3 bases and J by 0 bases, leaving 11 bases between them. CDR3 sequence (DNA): TGTGCCATCAGTGAATCCGGGCGGAACCAAGAGACCCAGTACTTC. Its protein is CAISESGRNQETQYF.

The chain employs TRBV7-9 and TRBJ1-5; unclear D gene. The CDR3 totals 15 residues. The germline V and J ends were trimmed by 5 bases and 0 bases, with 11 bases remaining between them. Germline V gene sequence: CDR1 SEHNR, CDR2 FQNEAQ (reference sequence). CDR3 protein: CASSRQEGSNQPQHF. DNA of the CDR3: TGTGCCAGCAGCCGGCAAGAGGGTAGCAATCAGCCCCAGCATTTT.

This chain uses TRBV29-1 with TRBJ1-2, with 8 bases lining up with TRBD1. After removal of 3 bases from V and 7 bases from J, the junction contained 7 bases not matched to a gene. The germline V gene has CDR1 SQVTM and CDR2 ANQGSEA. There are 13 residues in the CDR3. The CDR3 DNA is TGCAGCGTTGAGGAGGACAGGGTGCCTGGCTACACCTTC. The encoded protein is CSVEEDRVPGYTF.

The DNA of the CDR3 is TGTGCCAGCAGTTACTCCGGGATCCACAATGAGCAGTTCTTC. It specifies CASSYSGIHNEQFF. The chain is built from TRBV6-5 and TRBJ2-1, with D perhaps matching TRBD2 (5 bases). There are 14 residues in the CDR3. The V end lost 0 bases, the J end lost 5 bases, and 8 bases lay between the germline ends. Per germline, CDR1 MNHEY and CDR2 SVGAGI.